These 5 T cell receptor beta chains share one sample of origin, sequenced in a study of CD8+ T cells in alopecia areata. cDNA reverse transcribed from extracted RNA served as the sequencing template. Using immunoSEQ multiplex PCR, the repertoire was profiled, and TCRdb retains in-frame clones only, with some absent. The sample yields 150,000 or so clones, around half seen once. The sample was CD8+ T cells sorted from blood, taken at week 0. Every receptor here comes from a human donor with alopecia areata.

This clone has only a few counts. The chain links TRBV2 to TRBJ2-3, with D maybe TRBD1 (6 bases). The CDR3 is 13 amino acids. The V end lost 7 bases, the J end lost 3 bases, and 11 bases lay between the germline ends. CDR1 is SNHLY, CDR2 FYNNEI, per germline. CDR3 protein: CASMSRGTDTQYF. CDR3 nucleotide sequence: TGTGCCAGCATGTCCAGGGGAACAGATACGCAGTATTTT.

This clone was seen a handful of times. The chain uses TRBV4-3 and TRBJ1-1, with D perhaps TRBD1 (5 bases). The CDR3 covers 15 residues. V gave up 3 bases and J gave up 5 bases, with 16 bases separating them. From germline, CDR1 is LGHNA and CDR2 YSLEER. For the CDR3, the DNA is TGCGCCAGCAGCCAGGGAACAGGCGTTAGAACTGAAGCTTTCTTT. Encoded protein: CASSQGTGVRTEAFF.

This clone was detected a few times. The chain joins TRBV12-5 to TRBJ1-2, with TRBD1 as a possible D gene (5 bases). The V gene lost 5 bases and the J gene lost 1 base, with 11 bases spanning the gap. Germline V gene lookup returns CDR1 LGHNT and CDR2 FRNRAP. The CDR3 is made up of 14 amino acids. CDR3 amino acids: CASGTEGFNYGYTF. For the CDR3, the DNA is TGTGCTAGTGGTACCGAGGGGTTTAACTATGGCTACACCTTC. The whole variable domain, filled in from reference TRBV12-5 and TRBJ1-2, reads DARVTQTPRHKVTEMGQEVTMRCQPILGHNTVFWYRQTMMQGLELLAYFRNRAPLDDSGMPKDRFSAEMPDATLATLKIQPSEPRDSAVYFCASGTEGFNYGYTFGSGTRLTVV.

CDR3 bases: TGTGCCAGCAGCACCCGGGACAGGGGGCTTACTAATGAAAAACTGTTTTTT. Translated, it gives CASSTRDRGLTNEKLFF. The chain combines TRBV9 with TRBJ1-4; TRBD1 matches at 12 bases. This CDR3 has 17 amino acids. With 4 bases clipped from V and 2 bases from J, the junction kept 6 bases outside the gene matches. The germline V gene encodes CDR1 SGDLS and CDR2 YYNGEE.

The V and J genes are TRBV7-9 and TRBJ1-2; D might be TRBD1 (5 bases). The length of the CDR3 is 15 residues. Germline CDR1 and CDR2: SEHNR and FQNEAQ (reference sequence). Trimming took 1 base from V and 4 from J, leaving 13 bases between them. CDR3 bases: TGTGCCAGCAGCTTAGATAGGGGAGTCGGCTATGGCTACACCTTC. Translating gives CASSLDRGVGYGYTF.